These T cell receptor beta chains were read from a single sample in a study of T cell responses to AZD1222 COVID-19 vaccine. Sequenced by immunoSEQ multiplex PCR; TCRdb stores in-frame clones only, minus some. The sample records 95,000 or so clones, about 88% being singletons. This sample comprised peripheral blood, obtained on day 0 of AZD1222 vaccination. These receptors were taken from an adult in good health. CDR3s include the opening cysteine and the closing phenylalanine or tryptophan. Fields, in order: D gene, J gene, clone size, V gene, CDR3 protein, CDR3 DNA. The D gene is left open where the match is weak. Some rows have no size entry. The others give once, few or many, or a class for an expanded clone.

>TRBD2|TRBJ2-5|NA|TRBV7-2
CASSLVAGGTQYF
TGTGCCAGCAGCTTAGTAGCGGGGGGGACCCAGTACTTC
>TRBD2|TRBJ2-5|NA|TRBV5-1
CASSLDPPGGPETQYF
TGCGCCAGCAGCTTGGATCCCCCGGGGGGGCCGGAGACCCAGTACTTC
>TRBD1|TRBJ1-4|NA|TRBV4-1
CASSHGQGDEKLFF
TGCGCCAGCAGCCACGGGCAGGGGGATGAAAAACTGTTTTTT
>NA|TRBJ1-6|NA|TRBV30
CAWSPLAVASSYNSPLHF
TGTGCCTGGAGTCCCCTCGCGGTGGCCAGCTCCTATAATTCACCCCTCCACTTT
>NA|TRBJ2-5|once|TRBV6-5
CASNAQGRETQYF
TGTGCCAGCAACGCCCAGGGGCGAGAGACCCAGTACTTC
>TRBD1|TRBJ2-7|NA|TRBV6-5
CASSYSGQGAGEQYF
TGTGCCAGCAGTTACTCGGGACAGGGGGCTGGAGAGCAGTACTTC
>TRBD2|TRBJ2-3|once|TRBV28
CASSFARASGIDTQYF
TGTGCCAGCAGTTTCGCTCGGGCTAGCGGAATCGATACGCAGTATTTT
>NA|TRBJ1-1|NA|TRBV3-1/TRBV3-2
CASSQGLVGNTEAFF
TGTGCCAGCAGCCAGGGACTTGTTGGAAACACTGAAGCTTTCTTT
>NA|TRBJ1-6|NA|TRBV7-9
CASSLRLAGRNSPLHF
TGTGCCAGCAGCTTAAGGTTGGCAGGGCGGAATTCACCCCTCCACTTT
>TRBD2|TRBJ2-5|NA|TRBV3-1/TRBV3-2
CASRRLAEFRETQYF
TGTGCCAGCAGACGACTAGCGGAATTTCGAGAGACCCAGTACTTC
>NA|TRBJ2-7|once|TRBV5-1
CASSSSRSYEQYF
TGCGCCAGCAGCTCCTCCCGCAGCTACGAGCAGTACTTC
>NA|TRBJ1-5|NA|TRBV7-8
CASTRVAQPQHF
TGTGCCAGCACCCGGGTCGCCCAGCCCCAGCATTTT
>NA|TRBJ2-5|NA|TRBV3-1/TRBV3-2
CASSPSWETQYF
TGTGCCAGCAGCCCCAGCTGGGAGACCCAGTACTTC
>NA|TRBJ1-1|NA|TRBV2
CASSSGARRRAFF
TGTGCCAGCAGTTCCGGGGCCCGGCGGAGAGCTTTCTTT
>NA|TRBJ1-2|NA|TRBV11-3
CASSLERADYGYTF
TGTGCCAGCAGCTTAGAAAGGGCGGACTATGGCTACACCTTC
>TRBD1|TRBJ2-7|NA|TRBV30
CAWGRQGPFQYF
TGTGCCTGGGGAAGACAGGGCCCTTTTCAGTACTTC
>TRBD1|TRBJ1-5|NA|TRBV14
CASSQTGGSQPQHF
TGTGCCAGCAGCCAGACAGGGGGCAGTCAGCCCCAGCATTTT
>TRBD1|TRBJ2-7|NA|TRBV7-9
CASSLARSRDRASEQYF
TGTGCCAGCAGCTTAGCGCGGTCCCGGGACAGGGCCTCCGAGCAGTACTTC
>TRBD1|TRBJ1-6|NA|TRBV7-3
CASSPRVSDRIKISPLHF
TGTGCCAGCAGCCCCAGGGTATCGGACAGGATCAAAATTTCACCCCTCCACTTT
>NA|TRBJ1-3|NA|TRBV28
CASTLTGNTIYF
TGTGCCAGCACCTTAACTGGAAACACCATATATTTT
>TRBD1|TRBJ2-7|NA|TRBV4-3
CASSEGTVSSYEQYF
TGCGCCAGCAGCGAAGGGACAGTTAGTTCCTACGAGCAGTACTTC
>NA|TRBJ1-6|once|TRBV10-1
CASSEGGLNSPLHF
TGCGCCAGCAGTGAGGGGGGGTTGAATTCACCCCTCCACTTT
>NA|TRBJ2-2|NA|TRBV5-4
CASLDLGSGELFF
TGTGCCAGCTTAGACCTAGGCTCCGGGGAGCTGTTTTTT
>NA|TRBJ1-1|NA|TRBV11-2
CASSLGEYVVGNTEAFF
TGTGCCAGCAGCTTAGGTGAATATGTGGTTGGGAACACTGAAGCTTTCTTT
>NA|TRBJ1-6|NA|TRBV30
CAWSVGDGNSPLHF
TGTGCCTGGAGTGTAGGGGACGGTAATTCACCCCTCCACTTT
>NA|TRBJ1-1|NA|TRBV6-6
CASILGGVNTEAFF
TGTGCCAGCATCCTCGGGGGGGTGAACACTGAAGCTTTCTTT